The 24 T cell receptor beta chains reported below all come from one sample, sequenced in a study of cytomegalovirus exposure and HLA in healthy donors. This table comes from immunoSEQ multiplex PCR, and its TCRdb copy is limited to in-frame clones, with some not included. The sample carries 150,000 to 200,000 clones, roughly 85% recorded once. Material for sequencing was PBMCs. These receptors all stem from a man between 18 and 29 years old in good health and CMV-seropositive.

The chain recombines TRBV18 with TRBJ1-2; perhaps TRBD1 as D (5 bases). The germline gives CDR1 KGHSH, CDR2 LQKENI. V gave up 3 bases and J gave up 6 bases, with 11 bases separating them. There are 13 residues in the CDR3. The CDR3 DNA is TGTGCCAGCTCACCTGGGGGGTCTAATGGCTACACCTTC. Amino acids: CASSPGGSNGYTF. The full variable domain, in which reference TRBV18 and TRBJ1-2 provide the parts outside the CDR3, is NAGVMQNPRHLVRRRGQEARLRCSPMKGHSHVYWYRQLPEEGLKFMVYLQKENIIDESGMPKERFSAEFPKEGPSILRIQQVVRGDSAAYFCASSPGGSNGYTFGSGTRLTVV.

V usage is TRBV28 and J usage is TRBJ2-2; 9 nucleotides align to TRBD2. V gave up 3 bases and J gave up 3 bases; unmatched junction bases: 5. This CDR3 comprises 16 residues. Germline CDR1 reads MDHEN; CDR2 reads SYDVKM. The CDR3 DNA sequence: TGTGCCAGCAGTTTTGGCAGCGGGGGGTACACCGGGGAGCTGTTTTTT. It is translated as CASSFGSGGYTGELFF.

This clone is a singleton in its sample. The J gene is TRBJ2-3, the V gene TRBV2; 14 bases map to TRBD2. In germline, CDR1 is SNHLY, CDR2 FYNNEI. This CDR3 has 15 residues. V lost 5 bases, J lost 6 bases, and 4 bases stayed unmatched. CDR3 sequence reads: CASSPRTSGGDTQYF. The CDR3 DNA follows: TGTGCCAGCAGTCCCCGGACTAGCGGGGGGGATACGCAGTATTTT.

The chain employs TRBV5-1 and TRBJ2-3; 8 nucleotides match TRBD2. V lost 0 bases to trimming and J lost 0 bases; unmatched junction nucleotides: 6. The germline gives CDR1 SGHRS, CDR2 YFSETQ. This CDR3 region has 17 residues. CDR3 residues: CASSLVQGLGSTDTQYF. CDR3 coding DNA: TGCGCCAGCAGCTTGGTCCAGGGACTAGGCAGCACAGATACGCAGTATTTT.

The chain carries TRBV5-1 and TRBJ2-3, with D unresolved. Germline V CDR1 and CDR2: SGHRS, YFSETQ. This CDR3 is 15 amino acids long. The germline V and J ends were trimmed by 3 bases and 2 bases, with 13 bases remaining between them. In nucleotides, the CDR3 is TGCGCCAGCAGCTCGACACCCCCTACCACAGATACGCAGTATTTT. This codes for CASSSTPPTTDTQYF.

V usage is TRBV30 and J usage is TRBJ2-1; D might be TRBD2 (5 bases). V gave up 0 bases and J gave up 9 bases, with 12 bases separating them. CDR1 and CDR2 from the germline V gene are GTSNPN and SVGIG (reference sequence). This CDR3 has 13 residues. The CDR3 spells CAWSVGLASEQFF. CDR3 nucleotide sequence: TGTGCCTGGAGTGTAGGCCTAGCCAGTGAGCAGTTCTTC.

This clone was recorded only once. This chain uses TRBV29-1 with TRBJ2-1, with D uncertain. The CDR3 length is 9 residues. Germline V gives CDR1 SQVTM, CDR2 ANQGSEA. V lost 8 bases to trimming and J lost 15 bases, with 14 bases between them. CDR3: CSQRKLPFF. For the CDR3, the DNA is TGCAGCCAGCGTAAGTTGCCGTTCTTC.

The CDR3 protein is CASSLDREGYTF. CDR3 coding DNA: TGTGCCAGCAGCTTGGACAGGGAAGGCTACACCTTC. The rearrangement joins TRBV7-9 to TRBJ1-2; 8 bases are shared with TRBD1. The germline CDR1 and CDR2 sequences are SEHNR and FQNEAQ (reference sequence). V lost 3 bases to trimming and J lost 8 bases; unmatched junction nucleotides: 2. The CDR3 has 12 amino acids.

J is TRBJ2-3 and V is TRBV5-6; TRBD2 might be the D (6 bases). Trimming shortened V by 4 bases and J by 15 bases, and 18 bases separated the two germline ends. This CDR3 is built from 12 residues. Germline V gene data show CDR1 as SGHDT and CDR2 as YYEEEE. CDR3 region: CASSRDSSTNYF. The CDR3 DNA follows: TGTGCCAGCAGCAGGGACTCCTCTACTAATTATTTT.

The V and J genes are TRBV29-1 and TRBJ2-1, with 14 nucleotides matching TRBD2. In germline, CDR1 is SQVTM, CDR2 ANQGSEA. The CDR3 runs to 14 residues. Trimming at V came to 4 bases and at J to 10 bases, leaving 6 bases not matched to a gene. The CDR3 sequence is CSVAEGLAGVEQFF. In DNA form, the CDR3 reads TGCAGCGTTGCGGAGGGACTAGCGGGAGTGGAGCAGTTCTTC.

The chain links TRBV27 to TRBJ1-2, with D tentatively TRBD1 (5 bases). Germline V gene sequence: CDR1 MNHEY, CDR2 SMNVEV (reference sequence). Trimming shortened V by 5 bases and J by 0 bases, and 10 bases separated the two germline ends. The CDR3 runs to 14 residues. The CDR3 spells CASSLRQPNYGYTF. CDR3 in DNA: TGTGCCAGCAGTCTCAGACAGCCTAACTATGGCTACACCTTC.

In its sample, this clone was seen once. The CDR3 loop is CASSLNGGGAGTDTQYF. The CDR3, as DNA: TGTGCCAGCAGCTTAAATGGCGGGGGGGCCGGCACAGATACGCAGTATTTT. V and J are TRBV7-3 and TRBJ2-3; 9 positions agree with TRBD2. CDR3 length: 17 amino acids. J gave up 1 base and V 1 base, and 6 bases lay outside the gene matches. From germline, CDR1 is SGHTA and CDR2 FQGTGA.

The rearrangement links TRBV6-1 to TRBJ1-4; D perhaps matches TRBD1 (6 bases). Germline CDR1 reads MNHNS; CDR2 reads SASEGT. The V gene lost 8 bases and the J gene lost 4 bases, with 14 bases spanning the gap. The CDR3 has 14 amino acids. Here the CDR3 DNA reads TGTGCCAGCTCCAAGGGGGACATTAATGAAAAACTGTTTTTT. It is translated as CASSKGDINEKLFF.

This chain connects TRBV5-4 to TRBJ2-7, with 8 bases matching TRBD2. The ends lost 3 bases at V and 4 bases at J; junction bases unmatched: 3. The CDR3 runs to 13 residues. Germline-derived CDR1 and CDR2 are SGHNT and YYREEE (reference sequence). CDR3 sequence: CASSSGLVYEQYF. The CDR3 DNA is TGTGCCAGCAGCTCGGGACTAGTATACGAGCAGTACTTC.

The CDR3 DNA sequence: TGTGCCAGCAGCTTGGGGCTACTGGATAGCAATGAGCAGTTCTTC. Translated, it gives CASSLGLLDSNEQFF. The V and J genes are TRBV12-1 and TRBJ2-1; TRBD1 is the table's D call, not checked against the DNA. TRBV12-1 is assigned pseudogene status. The CDR3 runs to 15 residues.

The chain joins TRBV9 to TRBJ2-7; D may be TRBD1 (6 bases). The CDR3 runs to 15 residues. V was shortened by 7 bases and J by 4 bases, with 21 bases between the two germline ends. The germline gives CDR1 SGDLS, CDR2 YYNGEE. CDR3 protein: CASLVWGLIEYEQYF. The CDR3 nucleotides read TGTGCCAGCCTGGTCTGGGGGCTTATTGAGTACGAGCAGTACTTC. The full variable domain, completed using reference TRBV9 and TRBJ2-7, is DSGVTQTPKHLITATGQRVTLRCSPRSGDLSVYWYQQSLDQGLQFLIQYYNGEERAKGNILERFSAQQFPDLHSELNLSSLELGDSALYFCASLVWGLIEYEQYFGPGTRLTVT.

The gene calls are TRBV5-1 and TRBJ2-3, with TRBD1 identical over 7 bases. CDR3 length equals 15 residues. The germline CDR1 and CDR2 sequences are SGHRS and YFSETQ. J lost 2 bases, V lost 5 bases, and 8 bases had no gene match. The CDR3 spells CASSLMGQITDTQYF. As DNA, the CDR3 is TGCGCCAGCAGTCTCATGGGACAGATCACAGATACGCAGTATTTT.

The chain has TRBV30 and TRBJ2-4, with 8 bases aligning to TRBD2. Germline V gene lookup returns CDR1 GTSNPN and CDR2 SVGIG (reference sequence). V gave up 4 bases and J gave up 0 bases; unmatched junction bases: 2. This CDR3 contains 14 residues. The CDR3 DNA reads TGTGCCTGGACGGGAGGGTTAGCCAAAAACATTCAGTACTTC. Its protein is CAWTGGLAKNIQYF.

This clone was detected only once. This chain joins TRBV19 and TRBJ2-7; TRBD1 might be the D (5 bases). In germline, CDR1 is LNHDA, CDR2 SQIVND (reference sequence). The CDR3 runs to 16 residues. V lost 0 bases to trimming and J lost 5 bases, with 17 bases between them. CDR3 in DNA: TGTGCCAGTAGTATAGATCTTCGACAGATGGGAAACGAGCAGTACTTC. Its translation is CASSIDLRQMGNEQYF.

This CDR3 reads CASSPGTGYTGELFF. CDR3 sequence (DNA): TGTGCCAGCAGTCCCGGGACAGGGTACACCGGGGAGCTGTTTTTT. The chain has TRBV6-5 and TRBJ2-2; 9 nucleotides agree with TRBD1. Germline-derived CDR1 and CDR2 are MNHEY and SVGAGI. V shed 5 bases, J shed 3 bases, and the junction held 4 bases outside the gene matches. The CDR3 has 15 amino acids.

The gene calls are TRBV9 and TRBJ1-2; D uncertain. The CDR3 has 11 amino acids. Trimming shortened V by 7 bases and J by 4 bases, and 8 bases separated the two germline ends. Germline V lookup: CDR1 SGDLS, CDR2 YYNGEE. For the CDR3, the DNA is TGTGCCAGCTGGAGCTCCTATGGCTACACCTTC. The encoded protein is CASWSSYGYTF.

There are a few counts of this clone. The V gene is TRBV23-1, the J gene TRBJ1-1; TRBD1 aligns across 12 bases. TRBV23-1 counts as an open reading frame of uncertain function. The V and J ends lost 3 bases and 4 bases, in that order; junction bases with no gene match: 15. CDR3 size: 19 residues. CDR3 DNA: TGCGCCAGCAGTCATCAATTTTTCCGGGACAGGGGGCGGGCCACTGAAGCTTTCTTT. It encodes CASSHQFFRDRGRATEAFF.

The rearrangement joins TRBV27 to TRBJ1-1; no reliable D call. Germline CDR1 and CDR2: MNHEY and SMNVEV (reference sequence). With 6 bases removed from V and 5 bases from J, the gap between germline ends came to 7 bases. CDR3 length: 11 residues. CDR3 sequence reads: CASRSGTEAFF. CDR3 nucleotides: TGTGCCAGCAGGTCAGGAACTGAAGCTTTCTTT.

This chain links TRBV2 with TRBJ2-1; D call uncertain. Germline loops: CDR1 SNHLY, CDR2 FYNNEI. Trimming left V 6 bases short and J 0 bases short, with 9 bases between. The length of the CDR3 is 14 residues. The CDR3 DNA sequence: TGTGCCAGCAGGAAGGCGGCCTCCTACAATGAGCAGTTCTTC. Residues: CASRKAASYNEQFF.